The 27 T cell receptor beta chains below were found in one sample sequenced in a study of T cell repertoires in cytomegalovirus infection. Their antigens are not known. From the reads, TCRdb called clonotypes with MiXCR, one entry per CDR3 protein. Seen here are about 920,000 distinct CDR3 sequences, approximately 31% observed once, and the top ten hold 13%. Sequenced material: cultured CD8+ T cells from PBMCs, taken from culture after CMV antigen stimulation. These receptor sequences come from a human donor in good health (CMV status not recorded). Some clones in this sample may be carry-over from other donors' samples.

The sample holds a few counts of this clonotype. The chain uses TRBV6-8 and TRBJ1-2; tentatively, D is TRBD1 (6 bases). V was trimmed by 7 bases and J by 0 bases, leaving 9 bases between them. CDR3 size: 13 residues. Per germline, CDR1 MNHGY and CDR2 SAAAGT. The CDR3 here is CASKAGANYGYTF. DNA of the CDR3: TGTGCCAGCAAGGCAGGGGCTAACTATGGCTACACCTTC.

To note about this clonotype: A read error is possible here, since a much larger clone lies one base away. This chain uses TRBV2 with TRBJ1-5, with 8 positions matching TRBD1. The germline V gene encodes CDR1 SNHLY and CDR2 FYNNEI. The CDR3 is 17 amino acids. With 10 bases clipped from V and 7 bases from J, the junction kept 21 bases outside the gene matches. The CDR3 DNA reads TGTGCCAACAAGCCCGGTGAGCCCAAGGACAGGGAACAGCCCCAGCATTTT. Translating gives CANKPGEPKDREQPQHF.

This clonotype was detected many times. V is TRBV7-6 and J is TRBJ2-1, with D possibly TRBD2 on 6 matching bases. The ends were cut back, 4 bases at V and 6 bases at J, with 10 bases in the middle. Germline V gene sequence: CDR1 SGHVS, CDR2 FNYEAQ. The CDR3 length is 13 residues. CDR3 sequence reads: CASSSGLFNEQFF. CDR3 coding DNA: TGTGCCAGCAGCTCGGGACTCTTCAATGAGCAGTTCTTC. Supplemented by reference TRBV7-6 and TRBJ2-1, the full variable domain reads GAGVSQSPRYKVTKRGQDVALRCDPISGHVSLYWYRQALGQGPEFLTYFNYEAQQDKSGLPNDRFSAERPEGSISTLTIQRTEQRDSAMYRCASSSGLFNEQFFGPGTRLTVL.

This clonotype was found many times. This chain connects TRBV6-5 to TRBJ2-7; TRBD1 or TRBD2 may be the D gene (5 bases each). CDR3 length: 13 amino acids. Germline lookup yields CDR1 MNHEY and CDR2 SVGAGI. With 5 bases removed from V and 7 bases from J, the gap between germline ends came to 15 bases. For the CDR3, the DNA is TGTGCCAGCAGTCGGGGCCCGACCTGGGAGCAGTACGTC. It codes for CASSRGPTWEQYV.

This clonotype came up many times. A junction end diverges from the germline sequence, so it may reflect a read error. This chain links TRBV10-1 with TRBJ1-1; D is ambiguous. The CDR3 has 13 residues. Germline loops: CDR1 WNHNN, CDR2 SYGVQD (reference sequence). This CDR3 is CASSESLNTEAFF. DNA of the CDR3: TGTGCCAGCAGTGAATCGTTGAACACTGAAGCTTTCTTT.

As regards this clonotype: A much larger clone lies one base from this, so it may be a read error. The gene calls are TRBV27 and TRBJ2-7; 8 bases match TRBD1. The length of the CDR3 is 12 residues. Germline V gene lookup returns CDR1 MNHEY and CDR2 SMNVEV (reference sequence). The J segment lost 3 bases and the V segment lost 10 bases, leaving 5 bases of the junction unmatched. CDR3 amino acids: CANSTGGYEQYF. CDR3 DNA sequence: TGTGCCAACAGCACAGGGGGCTACGAGCAGTACTTC.

In its sample, this clonotype was seen a few times. The rearrangement links TRBV7-9 to TRBJ2-5; 8 nucleotides line up with TRBD1. The CDR3 is 13 amino acids. Germline V gene sequence: CDR1 SEHNR, CDR2 FQNEAQ (reference sequence). The trim removed 5 bases at V and 5 bases at J, leaving 4 bases unmatched. The CDR3 spells CASSQGARETQYF. CDR3 sequence (DNA): TGTGCCAGCAGCCAGGGGGCCCGGGAGACCCAGTACTTC.

This clonotype was seen a few times. The rearrangement uses TRBV19 and TRBJ2-2; 9 bases align to TRBD1. After removal of 3 bases from V and 4 bases from J, the junction contained 3 bases not matched to a gene. Germline CDR1 LNHDA, CDR2 SQIVND (reference sequence). The length of the CDR3 is 15 residues. DNA for the CDR3: TGTGCCAGTAGTATCGGGACAGGGCTCACCGGGGAGCTGTTTTTT. It specifies CASSIGTGLTGELFF.

The chain carries TRBV13 and TRBJ2-7; D is perhaps TRBD1 (6 bases). The ends were cut back, 5 bases at V and 1 base at J, with 12 bases in the middle. Germline CDR1 PRHDT, CDR2 FYEKMQ (reference sequence). The CDR3 runs 14 residues. The chain's CDR3 is CASSLTGQSYEQYF. As DNA, the CDR3 is TGTGCCAGCAGCCTTACCGGACAGTCCTACGAGCAGTACTTC.

V gene TRBV27 combines with J gene TRBJ2-7; TRBD1 might be the D (5 bases). The CDR3 totals 14 residues. Germline values: CDR1 MNHEY, CDR2 SMNVEV (reference sequence). V was shortened by 3 bases and J by 4 bases, with 13 bases between the two germline ends. CDR3 sequence: CASSLTARGYEQYF. The CDR3 coding sequence is TGTGCCAGCAGTTTGACAGCTAGGGGATACGAGCAGTACTTC.

This clonotype was counted at least ten times. This chain uses TRBV7-2 with TRBJ2-2, with D possibly called TRBD1 or TRBD2 (5 bases each). The germline CDR1 and CDR2 sequences are SGHTA and FQGNSA. Trimming shortened V by 4 bases and J by 3 bases, and 15 bases separated the two germline ends. The CDR3 is 16 residues long. In nucleotides, the CDR3 is TGTGCCAGCAGCTACGGGGTGGGGACCTACACCGGGGAGCTGTTTTTT. The encoded protein is CASSYGVGTYTGELFF.

In this sample, this clonotype turned up a few times. The chain employs TRBV20-1 and TRBJ1-2; D not resolved. The CDR3 runs 12 residues. Per germline, CDR1 DFQATT and CDR2 SNEGSKA (reference sequence). With 4 bases removed from V and 3 bases from J, the gap between germline ends came to 9 bases. The CDR3 nucleotides read TGCAGTGCTATCGGGGAGCACTATGGCTACACCTTC. Translating it yields CSAIGEHYGYTF.

This clonotype has more than one count but fewer than ten. The chain couples TRBV9 to TRBJ1-5; D is uncertain. This CDR3 region has 14 residues. Germline lookup yields CDR1 SGDLS and CDR2 YYNGEE. The germline V and J ends were trimmed by 0 bases and 5 bases, with 9 bases remaining between them. DNA of the CDR3: TGTGCCAGCAGCGTAGACGGCGGGGATCAGCCCCAGCATTTT. As protein: CASSVDGGDQPQHF.

Comment on this clonotype: Given a much more abundant clone one base away, this may be a read error. V usage is TRBV7-2 and J usage is TRBJ2-2; TRBD2 aligns across 11 bases. Germline lookup yields CDR1 SGHTA and CDR2 FQGNSA. The CDR3 is 16 amino acids. The CDR3, as DNA: TGTGTCAGCAGCCCCCTAGGACTAGCGGGTACCGGGGAGCTGTTTTTT. It specifies CVSSPLGLAGTGELFF.

This chain uses TRBV25-1 with TRBJ2-3, with a possible D match to TRBD1 (5 bases). Germline values: CDR1 MGHDK, CDR2 SYGVNS. The V end lost 4 bases, the J end lost 4 bases, and 9 bases lay between the germline ends. The CDR3 is 13 amino acids. CDR3 amino acids: CASSGQGPDTQYF. CDR3 DNA sequence: TGTGCCAGCAGTGGGCAGGGTCCAGATACGCAGTATTTT. Together with reference TRBV25-1 and TRBJ2-3, the CDR3 gives the full variable domain: EADIYQTPRYLVIGTGKKITLECSQTMGHDKMYWYQQDPGMELHLIHYSYGVNSTEKGDLSSESTVSRIRTEHFPLTLESARPSHTSQYLCASSGQGPDTQYFGPGTRLTVL.

CDR3 nucleotide sequence: TGCGCCAGCAGCTTGGTGCCAGGAGACAACTATAATTCACCCCTCCACTTT. Translating gives CASSLVPGDNYNSPLHF. The gene calls are TRBV5-1 and TRBJ1-6; D not certain. Trimming stripped 0 bases from V and 3 bases from J, with 13 bases between. Germline V lookup: CDR1 SGHRS, CDR2 YFSETQ. This CDR3 is built from 17 residues.

The CDR3 here is CASSIPAGESDEQFF. CDR3 coding DNA: TGTGCCAGTAGTATCCCAGCGGGGGAAAGCGATGAGCAGTTCTTC. V gene TRBV19 combines with J gene TRBJ2-1, with 8 bases aligning to TRBD2. The CDR3 is 15 residues long. CDR1 LNHDA and CDR2 SQIVND come from the germline V gene (reference sequence). V gave up 3 bases and J gave up 8 bases; unmatched junction bases: 9.

This clonotype was observed a handful of times. The chain combines TRBV20-1 with TRBJ2-1; no definite D call. The CDR3 has 13 amino acids. The V end was cut by 4 bases, the J end by 3 bases, with 10 bases between. Germline assignment: CDR1 DFQATT and CDR2 SNEGSKA (reference sequence). CDR3 amino acids: CSATVILYNEQFF. The CDR3 DNA reads TGCAGTGCTACGGTCATCCTCTACAATGAGCAGTTCTTC.

The J gene is TRBJ2-2, the V gene TRBV7-9; 8 bases match TRBD1. The V and J ends lost 5 bases and 1 base, in that order; junction bases with no gene match: 9. This CDR3 is 17 amino acids long. Germline assignment: CDR1 SEHNR and CDR2 FQNEAQ (reference sequence). The CDR3 region is CASSPRGQGRNTGELFF. The CDR3 nucleotides are TGTGCCAGCAGCCCCAGAGGACAGGGTAGGAACACCGGGGAGCTGTTTTTT.

This clonotype was seen a handful of times. The V gene is TRBV7-9, the J gene TRBJ2-2; TRBD2 agrees at 8 bases. Germline values: CDR1 SEHNR, CDR2 FQNEAQ (reference sequence). CDR3 length equals 15 residues. V was clipped by 5 bases and J by 3 bases; unmatched bases: 5. The CDR3 DNA is TGTGCCAGCAGCCCGGGGGGGCACTACACCGGGGAGCTGTTTTTT. It is translated as CASSPGGHYTGELFF. The variable domain in full, completed from reference TRBV7-9 and TRBJ2-2, reads DTGVSQNPRHKITKRGQNVTFRCDPISEHNRLYWYRQTLGQGPEFLTYFQNEAQLEKSRLLSDRFSAERPKGSFSTLEIQRTEQGDSAMYLCASSPGGHYTGELFFGEGSRLTVL.

The chain is built from TRBV6-6 and TRBJ2-7; D unclear. The CDR3 spans 14 residues. CDR1 is MNHNY, CDR2 SVGAGI, per germline (reference sequence). V lost 5 bases and J lost 0, with 11 bases in between. The CDR3 sequence is CASSTPGTSYEQYF. The DNA of the CDR3 is TGTGCCAGCAGTACCCCTGGAACCTCCTACGAGCAGTACTTC.

The chain is built from TRBV7-9 and TRBJ2-2; D uncertain. Germline V gene data show CDR1 as SEHNR and CDR2 as FQNEAQ (reference sequence). This CDR3 contains 13 residues. Trimming stripped 8 bases from V and 5 bases from J, with 12 bases between. CDR3: CASGWVGTGELFF. CDR3 bases: TGTGCCAGCGGCTGGGTGGGGACCGGGGAGCTGTTTTTT.

The V and J genes are TRBV27 and TRBJ2-7; 9 bases map to TRBD1. CDR1 and CDR2 (germline): MNHEY, SMNVEV (reference sequence). This CDR3 has 14 amino acids. Trimming at V came to 8 bases and at J to 4 bases, leaving 9 bases not matched to a gene. CDR3 DNA sequence: TGTGCCAGCCACACAAAGGGACAGGGTTACGAGCAGTACTTC. Protein sequence: CASHTKGQGYEQYF.

CDR3 in amino acids: CASSQYGTGPPDTQYF. For the CDR3, the DNA is TGTGCCAGCAGTCAATACGGGACAGGCCCTCCAGATACGCAGTATTTT. This chain links TRBV6-6 with TRBJ2-3; TRBD1 matches at 8 bases. This CDR3 has 16 residues. With V trimmed by 5 bases and J by 4 bases, 11 bases remained unmatched. The germline gives CDR1 MNHNY, CDR2 SVGAGI (reference sequence).

The chain couples TRBV10-3 to TRBJ1-1, with a weak D call TRBD1 (6 bases). CDR1 is ENHRY and CDR2 is SYGVKD in the germline V gene. The V end lost 4 bases, the J end lost 4 bases, and 16 bases lay between the germline ends. The CDR3 length is 15 residues. CDR3: CAISVRGAMSTEAFF. The CDR3 DNA sequence: TGTGCCATCAGTGTTCGGGGGGCGATGAGCACTGAAGCTTTCTTT.

This clonotype turned up a few times. The V gene is TRBV27, the J gene TRBJ1-1, with TRBD1 identical over 7 bases. The CDR3 is 14 residues long. The trim removed 4 bases at V and 3 bases at J, leaving 5 bases unmatched. From germline, CDR1 is MNHEY and CDR2 SMNVEV (reference sequence). The DNA for the CDR3 is TGTGCCAGCAGTTCAGACAGGGATTACACTGAAGCTTTCTTT. This sequence encodes CASSSDRDYTEAFF.

This rearrangement joins TRBV7-6 to TRBJ1-4; D might be TRBD1 (5 bases). The CDR3 consists of 18 residues. CDR1 and CDR2 (germline): SGHVS, FNYEAQ. Trimming took off 1 base at V and 6 bases at J, with 21 bases between the two ends. The CDR3 DNA reads TGTGCCAGCAGCTTAGGGCGAGGGACGACGTCGCCGGATGAAAAACTGTTTTTT. This sequence encodes CASSLGRGTTSPDEKLFF.